A single sample gave rise to the 25 T cell receptor beta chains below, sequenced in a study of T cells after yellow fever vaccination. TCRdb reanalysed the 5' RACE reads using MiXCR and keeps one entry per CDR3 protein. The sample consists of around 530,000 distinct CDR3 sequences, less than 20% of them appearing once. The starting material was PBMCs, obtained 5 days after the first yellow fever vaccination. Every receptor here comes from a man aged 18 to 29 who received the YFV17D yellow fever vaccine.

This clonotype was picked up a small number of times. This chain joins TRBV18 and TRBJ2-7; 7 nucleotides line up with TRBD1. The CDR3 runs to 14 residues. CDR1 and CDR2 (germline): KGHSH, LQKENI. J lost 2 bases, V lost 4 bases, and 5 bases had no gene match. CDR3 loop: CASSRDREAYEQYF. The CDR3 DNA follows: TGTGCCAGCTCACGAGACAGGGAAGCCTACGAGCAGTACTTC.

This chain links TRBV7-2 with TRBJ2-7; D might be TRBD1 or TRBD2, each matching 6 bases. The CDR3 runs 15 residues. Per germline, CDR1 SGHTA and CDR2 FQGNSA. The CDR3 region is CASSFSGTGGYEQYV. CDR3 DNA: TGTGCCAGCAGCTTTAGCGGCACCGGGGGCTACGAGCAGTACGTT.

This clonotype has more than one count but fewer than ten. The chain joins TRBV7-8 to TRBJ2-1; 14 bases map to TRBD2. CDR3 size: 18 residues. V was clipped by 4 bases and J by 3 bases; unmatched bases: 8. Germline V lookup: CDR1 SGHVS, CDR2 FQNEAQ. The CDR3: CASSSRTSGGTIYNEQFF. As DNA, the CDR3 is TGTGCCAGCAGCTCGAGGACTAGCGGGGGGACTATCTACAATGAGCAGTTCTTC.

The chain joins TRBV5-8 to TRBJ2-2, with TRBD2 matching over 9 bases. Germline CDR1 reads SGHTS; CDR2 reads YDEGEE. The CDR3 is made up of 17 amino acids. V gave up 0 bases and J gave up 4 bases; unmatched junction bases: 7. For the CDR3, the DNA is TGTGCCAGCAGCTTGGCCGGCGCGGGGGGGTCCACCGGGGAGCTGTTTTTT. This codes for CASSLAGAGGSTGELFF.

The chain recombines TRBV6-2 or TRBV6-3 with TRBJ2-7; D not certain. Germline V gene data show CDR1 as MNHEY and CDR2 as SVGEGT. V gave up 4 bases and J gave up 0 bases, with 13 bases separating them. The CDR3 consists of 15 residues. The CDR3 DNA reads as TGTGCCAGCAGTTCCAGACCCACTACCTCCTACGAGCAGTACGTC. Translated, it gives CASSSRPTTSYEQYV.

The table lists this clonotype with a few counts. This chain connects TRBV6-2 or TRBV6-3 to TRBJ1-2, with D unclear. The CDR3 has 16 amino acids. The germline gives CDR1 MNHEY, CDR2 SVGEGT. V was trimmed by 0 bases and J by 4 bases, leaving 15 bases between them. The CDR3 bases are TGTGCCAGCAGTTACTCTATGAACGCCCAGGCCTATGGCTACACCTTC. The encoded protein is CASSYSMNAQAYGYTF.

The rearrangement uses TRBV27 and TRBJ2-2, with D maybe TRBD1 (6 bases). From germline, CDR1 is MNHEY and CDR2 SMNVEV (reference sequence). CDR3 length: 14 amino acids. The V end lost 5 bases, the J end lost 8 bases, and 15 bases lay between the germline ends. The chain's CDR3 is CASSPPPGTGELFF. The CDR3 DNA is TGTGCCAGCAGTCCCCCCCCAGGGACAGGGGAGCTGTTTTTT.

The V and J genes are TRBV30 and TRBJ1-1, with TRBD1 matching over 10 bases. This CDR3 spans 14 amino acids. Germline loops: CDR1 GTSNPN, CDR2 SVGIG (reference sequence). Trimming cost V 2 bases and J 1 base; bases outside gene matches: 1. The CDR3 bases are TGTGCCTGGAGTCGGACAGGGGGGAACACTGAAGCTTTCTTT. Residues: CAWSRTGGNTEAFF.

This clonotype appeared a few times. V is TRBV9 and J is TRBJ2-1; 9 bases are shared with TRBD2. V was pared by 7 bases and J by 13 bases, with 12 bases of the junction left unmatched. There are 13 residues in the CDR3. In germline, CDR1 is SGDLS, CDR2 YYNGEE. CDR3 sequence reads: CASSTSGSASQFF. The DNA of the CDR3 is TGTGCCAGCTCCACTAGCGGGTCCGCTTCACAGTTCTTC. Complete variable domain (other parts from reference TRBV9 and TRBJ2-1): DSGVTQTPKHLITATGQRVTLRCSPRSGDLSVYWYQQSLDQGLQFLIQYYNGEERAKGNILERFSAQQFPDLHSELNLSSLELGDSALYFCASSTSGSASQFFGPGTRLTVL.

This clonotype was seen a few times. This sequence joins TRBV12-3 or TRBV12-4 and TRBJ2-3; D remains unclear. This CDR3 is 14 amino acids long. V shed 4 bases and J shed 2 bases, with 10 bases lying between them. The DNA for the CDR3 is TGTGCCAGCAGTTCGCCGGCAGACACAGATACGCAGTATTTT. Its protein product is CASSSPADTDTQYF.

The V call is TRBV4-3, the J call TRBJ2-5; 8 bases are shared with TRBD2. The V and J ends lost 4 bases and 5 bases, in that order; junction bases with no gene match: 9. CDR1 and CDR2 from the germline V gene are LGHNA and YSLEER. The CDR3 spans 15 residues. The CDR3 sequence: CASSRFGGVWETQYF. In nucleotides, the CDR3 is TGCGCCAGCAGCCGGTTCGGGGGGGTCTGGGAGACCCAGTACTTC.

This clonotype occurred a few times. The chain is built from TRBV11-1 and TRBJ2-3; 10 bases map to TRBD1. Germline V lookup: CDR1 SGHAT, CDR2 FQDESV (reference sequence). V was pared by 1 base and J by 5 bases, with 12 bases of the junction left unmatched. This CDR3 has 18 residues. CDR3 region: CASSLGQGGQGSGDTQYF. The CDR3 DNA sequence: TGTGCCAGCAGCTTAGGTCAAGGGGGACAGGGGTCAGGAGATACGCAGTATTTT.

Notes on this clonotype: One end of the junction does not line up with germline, which may come from a read error. The chain combines TRBV5-1 with TRBJ2-2; D might be TRBD1 (5 bases). There are 15 residues in the CDR3. Germline-derived CDR1 and CDR2 are SGHRS and YFSETQ. Written as DNA, the CDR3 is TGTGCCAGCAGCTTACGCAGGGCGAACACCGGGGAGCTGTTTTTT. The encoded protein is CASSLRRANTGELFF.

This chain joins TRBV30 and TRBJ1-1; 7 bases align to TRBD1. V gave up 7 bases and J gave up 5 bases; unmatched junction bases: 7. The CDR3 is 12 residues long. Germline V CDR1 and CDR2: GTSNPN, SVGIG (reference sequence). The CDR3 coding sequence is TGTGCCTATGAGGGGGCTGGGACTGAAGCTTTCTTT. Amino acids: CAYEGAGTEAFF.

The chain has TRBV30 and TRBJ2-7; D not certain. This CDR3 has 14 amino acids. The V end lost 3 bases, the J end lost 3 bases, and 15 bases lay between the germline ends. The V gene's germline CDR1 is GTSNPN and CDR2 SVGIG (reference sequence). The CDR3 DNA reads TGTGCCTGGAGGACGTTGGGCCCCCTCTACGAGCAGTACTTC. Translating gives CAWRTLGPLYEQYF.

The chain carries TRBV2 and TRBJ2-7; D gene uncertain. Deletions cut 4 bases from V and 4 bases from J, with 8 bases between. Germline lookup yields CDR1 SNHLY and CDR2 FYNNEI. The CDR3 totals 12 residues. The CDR3 nucleotides are TGTGCCAGCAGTGTAACAGATTACGAGCAGTACGTC. As protein: CASSVTDYEQYV.

This clonotype has only a few counts. This chain joins TRBV27 and TRBJ2-5; 10 bases align to TRBD1. J gave up 1 base and V 5 bases, and 7 bases lay outside the gene matches. The CDR3 covers 16 residues. CDR1 and CDR2 from the germline V gene are MNHEY and SMNVEV (reference sequence). The chain's CDR3 is CASSPWGQGSQETQYF. CDR3 coding DNA: TGTGCCAGCAGTCCTTGGGGACAGGGGTCCCAAGAGACCCAGTACTTC.

The chain recombines TRBV6-1 with TRBJ2-1, with D unclear. V lost 6 bases and J lost 4, with 19 bases in between. Germline V gene sequence: CDR1 MNHNS, CDR2 SASEGT. This CDR3 comprises 16 residues. CDR3 sequence: CASRPGDRKRYNEQFF. CDR3 sequence (DNA): TGTGCCAGCAGACCCGGAGATAGAAAGAGGTACAATGAGCAGTTCTTC.

Notes on this clonotype: An end of the junction differs from the germline gene, which may be a read error. The genes are TRBV27 and TRBJ2-2, with unresolved D. Germline CDR1 reads MNHEY; CDR2 reads SMNVEV (reference sequence). The CDR3 consists of 15 residues. CDR3 sequence: CAGSLLLDVPGELFF. CDR3 bases: TGTGCCGGCAGTTTATTGCTAGACGTCCCCGGGGAGCTGTTTTTT.

This clonotype was counted at least ten times. This sequence joins TRBV7-9 and TRBJ2-3; perhaps TRBD1 as D (6 bases). Germline loops: CDR1 SEHNR, CDR2 FQNEAQ (reference sequence). V lost 3 bases and J lost 2, with 9 bases in between. This CDR3 has 14 residues. This CDR3 reads CASSFSGDTDTQYF. The DNA for the CDR3 is TGTGCCAGCAGCTTTTCAGGGGACACAGATACGCAGTATTTT. Together with reference TRBV7-9 and TRBJ2-3, the CDR3 gives the full variable domain: DTGVSQNPRHKITKRGQNVTFRCDPISEHNRLYWYRQTLGQGPEFLTYFQNEAQLEKSRLLSDRFSAERPKGSFSTLEIQRTEQGDSAMYLCASSFSGDTDTQYFGPGTRLTVL.

This clonotype was observed a handful of times. V is TRBV6-1 and J is TRBJ1-3; 7 bases fit TRBD1. V shed 5 bases and J 8 bases; nucleotides not matched to a gene: 6. Germline CDR1 and CDR2: MNHNS and SASEGT. The CDR3 is 13 residues long. The CDR3 protein is CASSQQGGDTIYF. CDR3 DNA sequence: TGTGCCAGCAGTCAGCAGGGGGGCGACACCATATATTTT.

This chain links TRBV10-3 with TRBJ2-1; D might be TRBD2 (6 bases). Germline lookup yields CDR1 ENHRY and CDR2 SYGVKD. The CDR3 is 15 amino acids. The ends were cut back, 0 bases at V and 7 bases at J, with 13 bases in the middle. The CDR3 loop is CAISESVAGGNEQFF. In DNA, the CDR3 is TGTGCCATCAGTGAGTCGGTGGCTGGAGGGAATGAGCAGTTCTTC.

The chain joins TRBV12-3 or TRBV12-4 to TRBJ2-3; D unresolved. The CDR3 totals 12 residues. V was shortened by 3 bases and J by 8 bases, with 9 bases between the two germline ends. CDR3: CASSFVEFTQYF. In DNA form, the CDR3 reads TGTGCCAGCAGTTTCGTGGAGTTTACGCAGTATTTT.

This clonotype was found a few times. The V and J genes are TRBV11-2 and TRBJ2-7, with 11 bases identical to TRBD2. CDR1 SGHAT and CDR2 FQNNGV come from the germline V gene. The J segment lost 4 bases and the V segment lost 2 bases, leaving 13 bases of the junction unmatched. CDR3 size: 18 residues. CDR3 coding DNA: TGTGCCAGCAGCTTAAGGCCCCTACTAGCGGGGGCCCTTTACGAGCAGTACGTC. Translating it yields CASSLRPLLAGALYEQYV.

The rearrangement links TRBV12-3 or TRBV12-4 to TRBJ2-5, with a possible D match to TRBD2 (6 bases). The V gene lost 4 bases and the J gene lost 0 bases, with 12 bases spanning the gap. The CDR3 covers 15 residues. The CDR3 DNA is TGTGCCAGCAGTTCCACCTGGGGGGACCAAGAGACCCAGTACTTC. Protein sequence: CASSSTWGDQETQYF.